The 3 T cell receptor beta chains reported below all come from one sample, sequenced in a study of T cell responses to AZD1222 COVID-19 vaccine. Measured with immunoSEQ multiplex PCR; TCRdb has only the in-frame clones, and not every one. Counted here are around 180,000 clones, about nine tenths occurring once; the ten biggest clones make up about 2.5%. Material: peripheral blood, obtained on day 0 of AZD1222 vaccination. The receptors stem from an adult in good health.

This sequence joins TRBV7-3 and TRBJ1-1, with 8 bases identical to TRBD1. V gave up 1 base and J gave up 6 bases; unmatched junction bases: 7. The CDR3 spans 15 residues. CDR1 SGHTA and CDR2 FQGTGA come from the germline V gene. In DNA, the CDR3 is TGTGCCAGCAGCTTAATGGGGCAACAGGGGGCTGAAGCTTTCTTT. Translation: CASSLMGQQGAEAFF.

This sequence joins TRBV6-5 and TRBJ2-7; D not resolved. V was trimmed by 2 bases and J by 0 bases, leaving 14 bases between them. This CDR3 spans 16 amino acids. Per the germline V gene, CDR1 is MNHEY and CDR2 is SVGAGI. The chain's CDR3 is CASSYAAWGGSYEQYF. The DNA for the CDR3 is TGTGCCAGCAGTTACGCCGCATGGGGTGGCTCCTACGAGCAGTACTTC.

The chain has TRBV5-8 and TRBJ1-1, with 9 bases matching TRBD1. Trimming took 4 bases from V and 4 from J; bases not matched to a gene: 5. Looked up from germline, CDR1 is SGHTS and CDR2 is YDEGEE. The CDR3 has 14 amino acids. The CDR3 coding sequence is TGTGCCAGCAGCACGGGACAGGGAAGCACTGAAGCTTTCTTT. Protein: CASSTGQGSTEAFF. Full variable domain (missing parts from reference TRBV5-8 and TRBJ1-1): EAGVTQSPTHLIKTRGQQATLRCSPISGHTSVYWYQQALGLGLQFLLWYDEGEERNRGNFPPRFSGRQFPNYSSELNVNALELEDSALYLCASSTGQGSTEAFFGQGTRLTVV.